This T cell receptor (beta chain) was sequenced for a study of beta chain features in type 1 diabetes (dated by TCRdb to 2016 to 2019). Study-level background: Patients and healthy donors did not differ in mean age, gender distribution, total cell number or subset yield. A total of over 95,000,000 sorted cells were examined across all samples, and RNA yield correlated strongly with the number of cells per subset. In the study, recently diagnosed type 1 diabetes patients and matched healthy donors were compared on the TCRB repertoires of their sorted circulating CD4+ T cell subsets. Naive and central memory subsets were obtained from all 30 or so donors, but regulatory and stem cell-like memory subsets were isolated from only 8 patients and roughly eight healthy donors. Study-wide conclusions, independent of this receptor: Naive, central memory and regulatory TCRB repertoires appeared to be more alike among patients than among healthy donors. Because cDNA rather than genomic DNA was sequenced, highly expressing activated cells could have been over-represented, although no difference in activation and CD3 levels was found between groups. HLA sub-analyses involved small numbers of individuals, so any influence of HLA type on TCRB rearrangement remained unresolved. Fewer insertions and more nucleotide deletions at VDJ recombination sites were observed in patients with type 1 diabetes, implying thymic rearrangement abnormalities. PCR may preferentially amplify shorter templates, but because patient and control samples were amplified and corrected together, any resulting skew would affect both groups equally. In all four CD4+ subsets, TCRB CDR3 length was moderately but significantly shorter in type 1 diabetes patients.

From a lookup of the germline V gene, CDR1 and CDR2 are SQVTM and ANQGSEA. Trimming costs V 5 bases and J 3 bases, and their ends lie 14 bases apart. From the cysteine through the phenylalanine, the CDR3 covers 13 amino acids. Here the CDR3 DNA is all that survives: 39 bases in frame from base 1. The entire amount of isolated RNA was reverse transcribed using the High Capacity cDNA Reverse Transcription Kit, so the sequenced TCRB transcripts were expressed ones. Naive, central memory and regulatory T cell samples underwent deep immunoSEQ sequencing, averaging roughly 3.5 million total reads per sample. Sorted cells were lysed in RLT buffer and RNA was extracted with DNase-treated RNeasy Micro or Mini kits, depending on cell number. To prevent cross-contamination, each cell subset was processed individually, whereas patient and healthy donor samples were processed jointly. The immunoSEQ multiplex PCR was used to amplify TCRB sequences from cDNA, generating 87-bp fragments that spanned the CDR3 region. Sequencing of the amplicons was performed on the Illumina HiSeq platform. As for the original processing: Synthetic template baselines were used to correct PCR bias computationally, reads within Hamming distance 2 were collapsed together, and singletons that could not be merged were discarded. Reads were aligned to IMGT to assign V, D and J genes, CDR3 length, and insertions or deletions at six rearrangement sites. Clonotype counts were normalized to sorted cell number within each subset before computing true diversity and Gini coefficients with the tcR R package. The overlap coefficient, calculated on TCRB nucleotide sequences, was used to quantify repertoire sharing. TCRdb stores this immuneACCESS table with in-frame sequences only. Part of the clones is absent; in the studies checked, under half of the shortfall reflects unresolved V genes, and no reason is known for the rest. V and J calls and clone size are those listed in that table; D and trimming were worked out from the DNA. This sample holds nearly 350,000 clones; 7% to 10% were observed only once. The biggest ten clones account for over 0.95% of the sample.

Each donor gave one peripheral blood draw, averaging roughly 120 mL, which was collected into heparinised tubes. Using a panel that included CD45RO, CCR7, CD25, CD127, CD95 and CD27, naive, central memory, regulatory and stem cell-like memory CD4+ T cells were sorted on a BD FACSAria II. All sorted populations exceeded 95% purity. PBMCs were isolated right away by Lymphoprep density gradient centrifugation and were stained directly, without culture. Samples were stained and sorted in pairs, with one healthy donor and one patient per experiment, so that batch effects were minimized. A remark on this clone: Its specific antigen is unknown. No much larger clone exists at a distance of one base, and base qualities are not known.

The chain was built from TRBV29-1 and TRBJ2-7, with the D gene too uncertain to name. This receptor was obtained from a man aged 25 to 40 with type 1 diabetes. The sequenced sample consisted of central memory CD4+ T cells from blood. In nucleotides, the sequence is TGCAGCGTTACCCTGGGTGCTCGCTACGAGCAGTACTTC. Its translation is CSVTLGARYEQYF.